One and the same sample provided the 22 T cell receptor beta chains below, sequenced in a study of blood T cell repertoires in COVID-19. Sequenced by immunoSEQ multiplex PCR; TCRdb stores in-frame clones only, minus some. Of some 350,000 clones in the sample, about 88% were seen once. Sample: peripheral blood. Receptor source: a human donor in a cohort sampled during active COVID-19.

The chain has TRBV3-1 (or the pseudogene TRBV3-2) and TRBJ2-5, with 11 bases identical to TRBD2. The junction had 9 bases not matched to a gene; V was cut back by 5 bases and J by 7 bases. CDR1 and CDR2 (germline): LGHDT, YNNKEL (reference sequence). This CDR3 is built from 15 residues. DNA of the CDR3: TGTGCCAGCAGCACCGACCCTACTAGCGGGGGGACCCAGTACTTC. Encoded protein: CASSTDPTSGGTQYF.

The chain employs TRBV6-5 and TRBJ2-7; 10 bases fit TRBD2. CDR1 and CDR2 from the germline V gene are MNHEY and SVGAGI. This CDR3 has 14 amino acids. Unmatched junction bases numbered 4, after V lost 5 bases and J lost 3 bases. CDR3 in amino acids: CASSPQREGYEQYF. The CDR3 DNA sequence: TGTGCCAGCAGTCCCCAGCGGGAGGGCTACGAGCAGTACTTC.

The chain has TRBV3-1 (or the pseudogene TRBV3-2) and TRBJ2-7; 10 bases fit TRBD2. Germline trimming cut 2 bases from V and 7 bases from J; bases unmatched to any gene: 8. Germline values: CDR1 LGHDT, CDR2 YNNKEL (reference sequence). The CDR3 has 15 amino acids. CDR3 DNA: TGTGCCAGCAGCCAACAGTTAGCGGGGGGTGGGGAGCAGTACTTC. Translating it yields CASSQQLAGGGEQYF.

The chain uses TRBV9 and TRBJ2-2; 7 nucleotides agree with TRBD2. Trimming removed 1 base from V and 5 bases from J; junction bases left unmatched: 5. The CDR3 consists of 15 residues. Per the germline V gene, CDR1 is SGDLS and CDR2 is YYNGEE. CDR3 coding DNA: TGTGCCAGCAGCGTATCTTGGGAGGGTACCGGGGAGCTGTTTTTT. This translates into CASSVSWEGTGELFF.

This clone was seen only a few times. V gene TRBV1 combines with J gene TRBJ2-3; TRBD2, the table's D call, lacks a check against the DNA. TRBV1 corresponds to a pseudogene. The CDR3 spans 14 residues. CDR3 DNA sequence: TGCACCAGCAGCCGAAAACTAGGCACAGATACGCAGTATTTT. It specifies CTSSRKLGTDTQYF.

The chain links TRBV3-1 (or the pseudogene TRBV3-2) to TRBJ2-7, with TRBD2 identical over 12 bases. The CDR3 spans 16 residues. The V and J ends lost 4 bases and 2 bases, in that order; junction bases with no gene match: 6. The germline CDR1 and CDR2 sequences are LGHDT and YNNKEL (reference sequence). CDR3 protein: CASSRRLAGVPYEQYF. The CDR3 nucleotides are TGTGCCAGCAGCCGACGACTAGCGGGGGTCCCCTACGAGCAGTACTTC.

The chain carries TRBV7-3 and TRBJ2-5; 8 nucleotides agree with TRBD2. Trimming removed 5 bases from V and 7 bases from J; junction bases left unmatched: 9. Germline lookup yields CDR1 SGHTA and CDR2 FQGTGA. The CDR3 loop spans 14 amino acids. The CDR3 spells CASSPSAGEGTQYF. The CDR3 DNA reads TGTGCCAGCAGCCCCTCAGCGGGGGAGGGGACCCAGTACTTC. Full variable domain (remainder filled in from reference TRBV7-3 and TRBJ2-5): GAGVSQTPSNKVTEKGKYVELRCDPISGHTALYWYRQSLGQGPEFLIYFQGTGAADDSGLPNDRFFAVRPEGSVSTLKIQRTERGDSAVYLCASSPSAGEGTQYFGPGTRLLVL.

The chain uses TRBV5-1 and TRBJ1-3; D is perhaps TRBD1 (6 bases). The CDR3 covers 14 residues. V lost 4 bases and J 1 base, leaving 9 bases between the germline ends. Germline CDR1 reads SGHRS; CDR2 reads YFSETQ. The CDR3 loop reads CASSQQGSGNTIYF. Written as DNA, the CDR3 is TGCGCCAGCAGCCAACAGGGATCTGGAAACACCATATATTTT.

The chain recombines TRBV27 with TRBJ1-2; 8 bases map to TRBD1. Trimming at V came to 5 bases and at J to 2 bases, leaving 13 bases not matched to a gene. CDR3 length: 17 residues. Germline CDR1 MNHEY, CDR2 SMNVEV (reference sequence). In nucleotides, the CDR3 is TGTGCCAGCAGTCGCGGGACAGGCCTGGAACGGAACTATGGCTACACCTTC. Translated: CASSRGTGLERNYGYTF.

The table lists this clone with a few counts. The chain carries TRBV7-9 and TRBJ1-3, with a weak D call TRBD1 (6 bases). This CDR3 has 15 residues. V gave up 5 bases and J gave up 0 bases, with 11 bases separating them. Germline lookup yields CDR1 SEHNR and CDR2 FQNEAQ (reference sequence). Here the CDR3 reads CASSHGQTSGNTIYF. CDR3 in DNA: TGTGCCAGCAGCCACGGACAGACCTCTGGAAACACCATATATTTT.

This clone was observed a few times. In DNA, the CDR3 is TGTGCCAGCAGCCCCGACGGGAGGGAACCCGGAAACACCATATATTTT. This encodes CASSPDGREPGNTIYF. The chain couples TRBV5-6 to TRBJ1-3; the D is unclear. V was cut by 4 bases and J by 4 bases, with 18 bases left in between. In germline, CDR1 is SGHDT, CDR2 YYEEEE. This CDR3 has 16 amino acids.

The rearrangement links TRBV10-3 to TRBJ1-1; 8 bases are shared with TRBD1. CDR1 and CDR2 (germline): ENHRY, SYGVKD. The J segment lost 1 base and the V segment lost 7 bases, leaving 5 bases of the junction unmatched. The CDR3 spans 14 residues. The CDR3 reads CAIKPGQENTEAFF. The CDR3 bases are TGTGCCATCAAGCCGGGACAGGAGAACACTGAAGCTTTCTTT.

The chain is built from TRBV6-5 and TRBJ1-2, with D maybe TRBD1 (5 bases). The germline gives CDR1 MNHEY, CDR2 SVGAGI. The CDR3 has 15 residues. V was pared by 8 bases and J by 7 bases, with 23 bases between. CDR3 sequence (DNA): TGTGCCAGCTTCAAGGCGGGGGGGATGGGTGGTGGCTACACCTTC. Its translation is CASFKAGGMGGGYTF.

The chain uses TRBV30 and TRBJ2-3; tentatively, D is TRBD2 (6 bases). Germline V gene lookup returns CDR1 GTSNPN and CDR2 SVGIG (reference sequence). V lost 5 bases and J 6 bases, leaving 12 bases between the germline ends. CDR3 length: 12 residues. CDR3 in DNA: TGTGCCTGGGGTTCCGCGGGGGATACGCAGTATTTT. Translated, it gives CAWGSAGDTQYF.

The gene calls are TRBV5-1 and TRBJ2-7; the match to TRBD2 covers 11 bases. This CDR3 region has 14 residues. The germline V gene encodes CDR1 SGHRS and CDR2 YFSETQ. V shed 2 bases and J 3 bases; nucleotides not matched to a gene: 1. The CDR3 sequence is CASSFTSGSYEQYF. CDR3 sequence (DNA): TGCGCCAGCAGCTTTACTAGCGGGAGCTACGAGCAGTACTTC.

The chain links TRBV28 to TRBJ2-1, with D possibly matching TRBD2 (5 bases). The germline V gene encodes CDR1 MDHEN and CDR2 SYDVKM. The CDR3 is 14 residues long. Trimming took off 6 bases at V and 5 bases at J, with 14 bases between the two ends. CDR3 sequence reads: CASSLGRTDNEQFF. CDR3 DNA sequence: TGTGCCAGCAGCCTTGGGAGAACCGACAATGAGCAGTTCTTC.

Notes on this clone: This specimen includes other DNA sequences encoding the same CDR3. J is TRBJ1-4 and V is TRBV5-1; 7 nucleotides align to TRBD1. V shed 3 bases, J shed 8 bases, and the junction held 7 bases outside the gene matches. Germline V gene lookup returns CDR1 SGHRS and CDR2 YFSETQ. There are 14 residues in the CDR3. In nucleotides, the CDR3 is TGCGCCAGCAGCTCGCAGGGGGGAGGCGAAAAACTGTTTTTT. Translating it yields CASSSQGGGEKLFF.

V gene TRBV7-3 combines with J gene TRBJ1-2; D may be TRBD1 (6 bases). CDR1 and CDR2 from the germline V gene are SGHTA and FQGTGA. The CDR3 runs 15 residues. Between the trimmed V and J ends, which lost 5 bases and 6 bases, there was a span of 19 bases. CDR3 nucleotide sequence: TGTGCCAGCAGCCCTGGGGGCCCCTCGCTTGATGGCTACACCTTC. It is translated as CASSPGGPSLDGYTF.

This clone has only one observation. The rearrangement joins TRBV21-1 to TRBJ1-2. TRBV21-1 is listed as a pseudogene. The CDR3 runs 15 residues. Here the CDR3 DNA reads TGTGCCAGCAGCAAAGACCCCCTAACTAACTATGGCTACACCTTC. As protein: CASSKDPLTNYGYTF.

This chain links TRBV19 with TRBJ1-4, with a weak D call TRBD1 (6 bases). Germline values: CDR1 LNHDA, CDR2 SQIVND (reference sequence). V was shortened by 6 bases and J by 10 bases, with 12 bases between the two germline ends. The CDR3 is made up of 12 amino acids. Here the CDR3 DNA reads TGTGCCAGTAGCAGGGGTGGCGGAAAACTGTTTTTT. It yields the protein CASSRGGGKLFF.

The gene calls are TRBV2 and TRBJ1-5; perhaps TRBD1 as D (5 bases). Trimming stripped 4 bases from V and 7 bases from J, with 14 bases between. The CDR3 length is 14 residues. In germline, CDR1 is SNHLY, CDR2 FYNNEI. CDR3 sequence: CASSGGVHRQPQHF. CDR3 coding DNA: TGTGCCAGCAGTGGGGGGGTGCACAGGCAGCCCCAGCATTTT.

The chain couples TRBV9 to TRBJ2-2; a weak D match, TRBD2 (6 bases). The V gene's germline CDR1 is SGDLS and CDR2 YYNGEE. Trimming pared 4 bases from V and 0 bases from J, leaving 10 bases between. The CDR3 spans 15 residues. CDR3 nucleotides: TGTGCCAGCAGCTATGGGACTCCGAACACCGGGGAGCTGTTTTTT. It codes for CASSYGTPNTGELFF.